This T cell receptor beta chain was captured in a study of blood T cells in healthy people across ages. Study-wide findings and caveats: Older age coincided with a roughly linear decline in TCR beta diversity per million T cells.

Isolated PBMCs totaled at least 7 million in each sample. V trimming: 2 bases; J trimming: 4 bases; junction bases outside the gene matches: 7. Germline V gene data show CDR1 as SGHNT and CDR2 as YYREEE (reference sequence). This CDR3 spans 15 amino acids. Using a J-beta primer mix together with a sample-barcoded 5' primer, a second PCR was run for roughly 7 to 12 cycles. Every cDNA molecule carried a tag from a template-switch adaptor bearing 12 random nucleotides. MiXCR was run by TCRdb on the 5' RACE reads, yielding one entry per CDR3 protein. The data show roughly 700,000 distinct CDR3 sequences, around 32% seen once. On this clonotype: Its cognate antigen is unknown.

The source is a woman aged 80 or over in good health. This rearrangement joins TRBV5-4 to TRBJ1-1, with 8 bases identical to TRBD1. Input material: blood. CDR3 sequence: CASSFPRGPGTEAFF. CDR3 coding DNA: TGTGCCAGCAGCTTTCCCAGGGGGCCCGGCACTGAAGCTTTCTTT.